This T cell receptor (beta chain) was found in a study of T-cell reconstitution after alpha-beta-depleted transplantation in children. Preparation of the TCRbeta library was carried out with unique molecular identifiers. TCRdb re-derived calls from the PCR reads in MiXCR, one entry per CDR3 protein. The data contain about 610,000 distinct CDR3 sequences, 10% of them singletons. Sequences were derived from PBMCs from the stem cell graft donor, sampled from the stem cell graft. This TCR derives from a human donor who donated a stem cell graft to a child with acute myeloid leukemia.

The CDR3 coding sequence is TGTGCCAGCAGGCCCCCCGGGACAACGAACGGTGAAGCTTTCTTT. It codes for CASRPPGTTNGEAFF. This sequence joins TRBV27 and TRBJ1-1; tentative D call: TRBD1 (6 bases). CDR1 is MNHEY and CDR2 is SMNVEV in the germline V gene (reference sequence). The CDR3 is 15 amino acids. The V gene lost 6 bases and the J gene lost 7 bases, with 21 bases spanning the gap.